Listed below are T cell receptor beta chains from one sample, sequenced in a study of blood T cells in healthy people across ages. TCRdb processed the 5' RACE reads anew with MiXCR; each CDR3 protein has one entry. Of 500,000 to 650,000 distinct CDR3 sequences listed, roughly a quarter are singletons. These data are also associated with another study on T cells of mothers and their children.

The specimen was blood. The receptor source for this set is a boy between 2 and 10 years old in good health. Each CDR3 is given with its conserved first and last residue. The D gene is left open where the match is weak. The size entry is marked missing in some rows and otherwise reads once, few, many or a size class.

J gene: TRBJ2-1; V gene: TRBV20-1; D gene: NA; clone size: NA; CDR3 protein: CSAKVGFLMEGARTSEQFF; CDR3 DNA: TGCAGTGCTAAAGTGGGTTTTTTGATGGAGGGGGCCCGGACAAGTGAGCAGTTCTTC
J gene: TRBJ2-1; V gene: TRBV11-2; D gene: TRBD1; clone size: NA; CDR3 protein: CASSLDRGLHSNEQFF; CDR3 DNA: TGTGCCAGCAGCTTGGACAGGGGGCTTCATTCCAATGAGCAGTTCTTC
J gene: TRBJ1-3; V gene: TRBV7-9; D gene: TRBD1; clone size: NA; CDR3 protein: CASSTGQGRGNTIYF; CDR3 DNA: TGTGCCAGCAGCACCGGACAGGGGCGTGGAAACACCATATATTTT
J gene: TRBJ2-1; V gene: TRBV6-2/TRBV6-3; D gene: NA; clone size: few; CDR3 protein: CASRSFSNNEQFF; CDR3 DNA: TGTGCCAGCAGATCGTTTTCCAACAATGAGCAGTTCTTC
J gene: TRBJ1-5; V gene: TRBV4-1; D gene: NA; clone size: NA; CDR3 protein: CASSQDQGNLNQPQHF; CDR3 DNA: TGCGCCAGCAGCCAAGATCAGGGGAACCTAAATCAGCCCCAGCATTTT
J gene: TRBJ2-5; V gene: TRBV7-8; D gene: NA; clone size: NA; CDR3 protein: CASSLVHLPQETQYF; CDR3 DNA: TGTGCCAGCAGCTTAGTGCACCTACCCCAAGAGACCCAGTACTTC
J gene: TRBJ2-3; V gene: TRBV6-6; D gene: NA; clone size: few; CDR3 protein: CASNSGTPRQYF; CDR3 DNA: TGTGCCAGCAACTCGGGGACTCCAAGACAGTATTTT
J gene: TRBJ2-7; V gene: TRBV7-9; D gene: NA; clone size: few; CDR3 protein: CASSLPGKYEQYF; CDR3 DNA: TGTGCCAGCAGCTTGCCGGGAAAGTACGAGCAGTACTTC
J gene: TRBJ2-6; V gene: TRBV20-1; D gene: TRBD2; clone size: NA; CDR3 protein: CSARASWASGFSGANVLTF; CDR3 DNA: TGCAGTGCTAGAGCTAGTTGGGCTAGCGGATTCTCTGGGGCCAACGTCCTGACTTTC
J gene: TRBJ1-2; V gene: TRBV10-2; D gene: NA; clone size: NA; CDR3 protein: CASSDRDLGYGYTF; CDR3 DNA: TGCGCCAGCAGCGACCGGGACCTAGGGTATGGCTACACCTTC
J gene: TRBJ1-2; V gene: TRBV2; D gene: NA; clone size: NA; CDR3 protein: CASSSTWGGYTF; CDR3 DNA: TGTGCCAGCAGTTCTACCTGGGGGGGCTACACCTTC
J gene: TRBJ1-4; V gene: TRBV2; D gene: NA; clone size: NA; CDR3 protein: CASTGNEKLFF; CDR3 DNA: TGTGCCAGCACAGGGAATGAAAAACTGTTTTTT
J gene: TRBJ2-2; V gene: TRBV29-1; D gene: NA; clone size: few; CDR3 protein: CSVLSWGAGELFF; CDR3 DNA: TGCAGCGTTTTGAGTTGGGGCGCCGGGGAGCTGTTTTTT
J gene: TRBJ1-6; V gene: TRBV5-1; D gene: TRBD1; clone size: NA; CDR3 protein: CASRQGGNSPLHF; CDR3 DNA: TGCGCCAGTCGACAGGGTGGCAATTCACCCCTCCACTTT
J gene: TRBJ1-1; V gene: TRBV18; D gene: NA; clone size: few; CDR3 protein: CASSREGRGIEAFF; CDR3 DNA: TGTGCCAGCTCACGTGAGGGACGGGGAATTGAAGCTTTCTTT
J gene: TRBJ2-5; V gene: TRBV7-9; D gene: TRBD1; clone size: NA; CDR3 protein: CASSSSGQKETQYF; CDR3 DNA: TGTGCCAGCAGCTCGTCGGGACAGAAAGAGACCCAGTACTTC
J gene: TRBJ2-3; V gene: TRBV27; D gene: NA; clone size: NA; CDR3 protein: CASSFPWSDTQYF; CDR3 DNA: TGTGCCAGCAGTTTTCCCTGGTCAGATACGCAGTATTTT
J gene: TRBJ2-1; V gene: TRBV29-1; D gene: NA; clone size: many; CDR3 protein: CSERNNPGLNNEQFF; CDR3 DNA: TGCAGCGAAAGGAACAACCCAGGGCTAAACAATGAGCAGTTCTTC
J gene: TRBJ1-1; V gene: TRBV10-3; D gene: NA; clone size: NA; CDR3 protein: CATSGKPGTTGTEAFF; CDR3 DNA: TGTGCCACCTCGGGCAAGCCCGGGACAACGGGCACTGAAGCTTTCTTT
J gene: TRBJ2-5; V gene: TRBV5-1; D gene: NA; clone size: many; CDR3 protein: CASSLGAGEETQYF; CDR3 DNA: TGCGCCAGCAGCTTGGGGGCAGGCGAGGAGACCCAGTACTTC